This T cell receptor beta chain was captured by sequencing in a study of Ad26.COV2.S vaccination and SARS-CoV-2 variants. For the study at large: Doses of Ad26.COV2.S were injected into muscle once or twice, 56 days apart.

TCRdb's table, derived via immunoSEQ multiplex PCR, lists solely in-frame clones and lacks some. There are about 350,000 clones in the sample; 75% to 90% occur only once, and 9.5% to 12% lies in the top ten. This sample's treatment: about 20 received Ad26.COV2.S at low or high dose, single or two shots; five or six received placebo; per-sample allocation not given. Each sample was drawn 63 days after the first injection (of vaccine or placebo). V shed 1 base and J shed 6 bases, with 10 bases lying between them. The CDR3 contains 13 residues. The germline V gene encodes CDR1 LGHNA and CDR2 YNFKEQ. To note about this clone: Its antigen is not known.

Broader study findings: Comparable non-spike TCR breadth was observed in vaccine and placebo recipients. Spike-specific CD8+ and CD4+ T cell responses reportedly showed substantial breadth after vaccination.

The specimen was peripheral blood, collected in a trial of Ad26.COV2.S vaccine versus placebo. This chain joins TRBV4-2 and TRBJ2-7, with D possibly TRBD2 on 6 matching bases. The sequence derives from a person between 18 and 65 years old who received the Ad26.COV2.S COVID-19 vaccine or a placebo. The CDR3 loop is CASSQARGGEQYF. Here the CDR3 DNA reads TGTGCCAGCAGCCAAGCGCGGGGCGGCGAGCAGTACTTC.